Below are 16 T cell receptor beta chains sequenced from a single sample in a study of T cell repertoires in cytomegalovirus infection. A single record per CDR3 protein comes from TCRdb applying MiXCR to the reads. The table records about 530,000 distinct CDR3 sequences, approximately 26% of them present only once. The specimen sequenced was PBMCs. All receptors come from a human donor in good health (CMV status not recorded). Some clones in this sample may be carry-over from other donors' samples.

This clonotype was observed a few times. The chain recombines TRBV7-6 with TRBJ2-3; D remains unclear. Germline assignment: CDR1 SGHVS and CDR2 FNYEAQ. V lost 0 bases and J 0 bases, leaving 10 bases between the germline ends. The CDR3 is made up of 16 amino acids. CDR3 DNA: TGTGCCAGCAGCTTAGCGCACTCCCCTAGCACAGATACGCAGTATTTT. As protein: CASSLAHSPSTDTQYF. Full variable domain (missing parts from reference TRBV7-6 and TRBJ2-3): GAGVSQSPRYKVTKRGQDVALRCDPISGHVSLYWYRQALGQGPEFLTYFNYEAQQDKSGLPNDRFSAERPEGSISTLTIQRTEQRDSAMYRCASSLAHSPSTDTQYFGPGTRLTVL.

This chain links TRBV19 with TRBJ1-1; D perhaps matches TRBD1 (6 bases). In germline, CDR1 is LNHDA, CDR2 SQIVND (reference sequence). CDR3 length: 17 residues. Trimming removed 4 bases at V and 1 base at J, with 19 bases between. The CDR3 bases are TGTGCCAGTAGTAAAACGTCTCAGGGGCGTTGGAACACTGAAGCTTTCTTT. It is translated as CASSKTSQGRWNTEAFF.

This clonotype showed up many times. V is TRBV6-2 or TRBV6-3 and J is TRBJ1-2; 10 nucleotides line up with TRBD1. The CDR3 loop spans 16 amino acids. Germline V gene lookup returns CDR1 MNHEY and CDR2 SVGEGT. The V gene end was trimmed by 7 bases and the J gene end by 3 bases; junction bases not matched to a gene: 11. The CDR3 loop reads CASIRQGAHGDYGYTF. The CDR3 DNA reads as TGTGCCAGCATTCGACAGGGGGCCCATGGCGACTATGGCTACACCTTC.

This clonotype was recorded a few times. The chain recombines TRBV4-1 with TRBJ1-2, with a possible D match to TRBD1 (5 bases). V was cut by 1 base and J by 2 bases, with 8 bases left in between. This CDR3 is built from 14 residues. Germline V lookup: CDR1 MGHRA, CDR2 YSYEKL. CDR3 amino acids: CASSQVGTNYGYTF. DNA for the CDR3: TGCGCCAGCAGCCAAGTTGGGACGAACTATGGCTACACCTTC.

CDR3 coding DNA: TGCGCCAGCAGCCCCCGGGAAGGAGTATCTAACTATGGCTACACCTTC. Protein sequence: CASSPREGVSNYGYTF. The gene calls are TRBV4-1 and TRBJ1-2; D gene ambiguous. V was trimmed by 4 bases and J by 0 bases, leaving 15 bases between them. CDR3 length: 16 amino acids. Germline CDR1 and CDR2: MGHRA and YSYEKL.

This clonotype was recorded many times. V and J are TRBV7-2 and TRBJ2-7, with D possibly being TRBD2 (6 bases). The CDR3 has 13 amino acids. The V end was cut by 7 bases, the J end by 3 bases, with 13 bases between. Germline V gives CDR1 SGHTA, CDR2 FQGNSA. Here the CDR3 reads CASMGGLNYEQYF. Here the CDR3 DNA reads TGTGCCAGCATGGGGGGACTTAACTACGAGCAGTACTTC.

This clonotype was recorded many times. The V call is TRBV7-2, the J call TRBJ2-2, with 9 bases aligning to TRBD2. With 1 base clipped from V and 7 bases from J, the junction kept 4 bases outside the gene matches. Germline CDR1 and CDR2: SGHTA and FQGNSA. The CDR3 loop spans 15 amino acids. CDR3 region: CASSLVAGGDGELFF. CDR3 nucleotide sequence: TGTGCCAGCAGCTTAGTGGCGGGAGGGGACGGGGAGCTGTTTTTT.

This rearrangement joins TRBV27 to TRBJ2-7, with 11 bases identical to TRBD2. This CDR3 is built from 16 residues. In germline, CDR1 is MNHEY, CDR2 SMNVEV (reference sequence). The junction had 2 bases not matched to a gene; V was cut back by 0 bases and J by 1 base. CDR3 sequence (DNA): TGTGCCAGCAGTTTATCGGGGACTAGCGGATCCTACGAGCAGTACTTC. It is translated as CASSLSGTSGSYEQYF.

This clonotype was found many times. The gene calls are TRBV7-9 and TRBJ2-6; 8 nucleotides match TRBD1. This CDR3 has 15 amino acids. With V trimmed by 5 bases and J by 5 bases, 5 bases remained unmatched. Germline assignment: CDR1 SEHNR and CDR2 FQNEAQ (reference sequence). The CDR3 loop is CASSPRTGWANVLTF. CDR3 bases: TGTGCCAGCAGCCCGCGGACAGGGTGGGCCAACGTCCTGACTTTC.

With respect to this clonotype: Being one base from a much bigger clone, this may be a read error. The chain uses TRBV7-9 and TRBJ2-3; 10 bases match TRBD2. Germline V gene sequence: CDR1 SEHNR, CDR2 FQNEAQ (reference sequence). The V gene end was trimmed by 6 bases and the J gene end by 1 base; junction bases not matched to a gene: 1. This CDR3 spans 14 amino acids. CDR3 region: CASRGTSGTDTQYF. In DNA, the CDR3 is TGTGCCAGCAGGGGGACTAGCGGCACAGATACGCAGTATTTT.

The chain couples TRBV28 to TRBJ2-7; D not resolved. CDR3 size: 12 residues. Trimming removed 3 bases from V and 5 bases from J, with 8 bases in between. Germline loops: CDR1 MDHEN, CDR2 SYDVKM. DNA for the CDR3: TGTGCCAGCAGTTTTAGACTCGACGAGCAGTACTTC. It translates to CASSFRLDEQYF.

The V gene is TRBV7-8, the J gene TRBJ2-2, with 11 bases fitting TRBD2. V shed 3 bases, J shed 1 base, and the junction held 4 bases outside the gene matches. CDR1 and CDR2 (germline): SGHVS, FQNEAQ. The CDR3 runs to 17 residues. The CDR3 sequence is CASSFSGRAQNTGELFF. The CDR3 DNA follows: TGTGCCAGCAGCTTTAGCGGGAGGGCCCAGAACACCGGGGAGCTGTTTTTT.

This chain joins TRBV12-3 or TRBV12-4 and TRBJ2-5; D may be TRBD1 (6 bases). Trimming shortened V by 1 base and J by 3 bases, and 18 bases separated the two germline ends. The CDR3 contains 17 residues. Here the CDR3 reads CASSLVLGGQSKETQYF. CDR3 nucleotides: TGTGCCAGCAGTTTAGTGCTAGGCGGACAGTCAAAAGAGACCCAGTACTTC.

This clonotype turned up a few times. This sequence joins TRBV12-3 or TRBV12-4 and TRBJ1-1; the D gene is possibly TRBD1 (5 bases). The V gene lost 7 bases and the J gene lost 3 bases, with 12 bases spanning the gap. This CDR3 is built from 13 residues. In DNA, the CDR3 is TGTGCCAGCATCTCGGGGGAGGACACTGAAGCTTTCTTT. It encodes CASISGEDTEAFF.

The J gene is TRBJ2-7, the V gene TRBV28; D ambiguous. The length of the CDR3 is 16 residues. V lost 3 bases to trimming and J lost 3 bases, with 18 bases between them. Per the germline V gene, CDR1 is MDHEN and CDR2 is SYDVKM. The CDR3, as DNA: TGTGCCAGCAGTTTCTCCCTGAGGCTGCCCGACTACGAGCAGTACTTC. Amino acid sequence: CASSFSLRLPDYEQYF. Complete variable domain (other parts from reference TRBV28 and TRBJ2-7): DVKVTQSSRYLVKRTGEKVFLECVQDMDHENMFWYRQDPGLGLRLIYFSYDVKMKEKGDIPEGYSVSREKKERFSLILESASTNQTSMYLCASSFSLRLPDYEQYFGPGTRLTVT.

The CDR3 sequence: CASSYLREQFF. CDR3 in DNA: TGTGCCAGCAGTTACTTGAGGGAGCAGTTCTTC. V is TRBV6-2 or TRBV6-3 and J is TRBJ2-1; the D is unclear. Trimming shortened V by 1 base and J by 10 bases, and 5 bases separated the two germline ends. The germline V gene has CDR1 MNHEY and CDR2 SVGEGT. This CDR3 is built from 11 residues.